Sequencing of this TCR beta chain was carried out in a study of Graves' ophthalmopathy and Graves' hyperthyroidism. This clonotype showed up just a few times. The authors amplified TCR beta CDR3 regions from RNA transcripts. HTBI primers were employed in first-round RT-PCR, then a second-round multiplex PCR followed. MiXCR was run by TCRdb on the multiplex PCR reads, yielding one entry per CDR3 protein. The profile shows about 160,000 distinct CDR3 sequences, about 40% of them singletons. The length of the CDR3 is 17 residues. Per germline, CDR1 SGHVS and CDR2 FQNEAQ. V was shortened by 5 bases and J by 1 base, with 18 bases between the two germline ends. As the starting material, roughly 9.7 ml of fresh peripheral blood yielded the PBMCs.

This sequence originates from a woman between 40 and 50 years old with Graves' ophthalmopathy. The sequenced sample was peripheral blood. The chain has TRBV7-8 and TRBJ2-4; possible D gene TRBD1, 6 bases. The CDR3 is CASSLDRIKRAKNIQYF. The DNA of the CDR3 is TGTGCCAGCAGCCTAGACAGGATCAAGAGGGCCAAAAACATTCAGTACTTC.